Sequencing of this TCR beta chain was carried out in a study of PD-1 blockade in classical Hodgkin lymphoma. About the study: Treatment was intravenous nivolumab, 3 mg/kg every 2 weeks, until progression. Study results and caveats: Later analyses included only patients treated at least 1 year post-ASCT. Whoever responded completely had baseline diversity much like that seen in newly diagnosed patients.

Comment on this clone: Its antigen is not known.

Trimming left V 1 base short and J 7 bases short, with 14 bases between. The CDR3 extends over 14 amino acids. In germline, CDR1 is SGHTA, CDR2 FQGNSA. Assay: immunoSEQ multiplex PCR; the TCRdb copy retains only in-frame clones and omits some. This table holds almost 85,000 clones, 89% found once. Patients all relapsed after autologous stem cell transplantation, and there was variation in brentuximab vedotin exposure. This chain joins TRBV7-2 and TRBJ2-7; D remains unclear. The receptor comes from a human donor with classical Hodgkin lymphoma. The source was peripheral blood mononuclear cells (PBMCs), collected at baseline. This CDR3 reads CASSLEGGSFEQYF. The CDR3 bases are TGTGCCAGCAGCTTAGAAGGCGGATCCTTTGAGCAGTACTTC.